Following are 16 T cell receptor beta chains from one sample sequenced in a study of blood T cells in healthy people across ages. The use of a sample-barcoded 5' primer and a J-beta primer mix characterized a second PCR of about 7 to 12 cycles. TCRdb processed the 5' RACE reads anew with MiXCR; each CDR3 protein has one entry. This sample has some 1,800,000 distinct CDR3 sequences; roughly two fifths occur once, and the top ten carry more than 20%. The sequenced sample consisted of blood. The source is a human donor in good health.

This clonotype came up once. No conserved phenylalanine or tryptophan ends this CDR3, so it is likely a read error. V and J are TRBV29-1 and TRBJ2-7; tentatively, D is TRBD1 (6 bases). This CDR3 has 14 amino acids. Per the germline V gene, CDR1 is SQVTM and CDR2 is ANQGSEA. The V gene lost 7 bases and the J gene lost 7 bases, with 23 bases spanning the gap. Here the CDR3 DNA reads TGCAGCGCAGCAGGGGTGAAGGGCGTTGAAGAGCAGTACTGC. This encodes CSAAGVKGVEEQYC.

This clonotype was seen at least ten times. The J gene is TRBJ2-5, the V gene TRBV6-5, with D possibly TRBD2 on 5 matching bases. Trimming stripped 6 bases from V and 5 bases from J, with 16 bases between. Germline V CDR1 and CDR2: MNHEY, SVGAGI. There are 14 residues in the CDR3. CDR3 bases: TGTGCCAGCAGCTCCCTAGGGAGCTGGGAGACCCAGTACTTC. Amino acid sequence: CASSSLGSWETQYF.

This clonotype showed up many times. A junction boundary mismatches the germline segment, possibly from a read error. The chain employs TRBV4-3 and TRBJ2-7, with TRBD1 as a possible D gene (5 bases). CDR3 length equals 13 residues. CDR1 LGHNA and CDR2 YSLEER come from the germline V gene. CDR3 in DNA: TGTGCCAGCAGCCAAGGGGTCTCCTACGAGCAGTACTTC. Its translation: CASSQGVSYEQYF.

This clonotype was recorded a few times. V usage is TRBV6-5 and J usage is TRBJ2-1; perhaps TRBD1 as D (6 bases). The germline CDR1 and CDR2 sequences are MNHEY and SVGAGI. This CDR3 comprises 11 residues. Trimming took off 8 bases at V and 9 bases at J, with 11 bases between the two ends. Here the CDR3 DNA reads TGTGCCAGCGCGTTAGGGGGTGAGCAGTTCTTC. Translated, it gives CASALGGEQFF.

The gene calls are TRBV20-1 and TRBJ1-2; D call uncertain. V shed 6 bases and J shed 9 bases, with 20 bases lying between them. The CDR3 covers 13 residues. The germline gives CDR1 DFQATT, CDR2 SNEGSKA (reference sequence). CDR3 coding DNA: TGCAGTGCCCCCACGGGTCTCGCCCTAAGCTACACCTTC. Translating it yields CSAPTGLALSYTF.

The sample holds a few counts of this clonotype. J is TRBJ2-1 and V is TRBV29-1, with D tentatively TRBD2 (6 bases). V shed 5 bases and J shed 4 bases, with 15 bases lying between them. Germline V gene lookup returns CDR1 SQVTM and CDR2 ANQGSEA. This CDR3 comprises 14 residues. The CDR3 nucleotides are TGCAGCGTTCTGGCTAGCGCATATTACAATGAGCAGTTCTTC. Its protein product is CSVLASAYYNEQFF.

This clonotype was counted ten times or more. The gene calls are TRBV7-2 and TRBJ2-7; TRBD2 might be the D (6 bases). Germline-derived CDR1 and CDR2 are SGHTA and FQGNSA. The CDR3 has 13 residues. V gave up 3 bases and J gave up 4 bases, with 10 bases separating them. The CDR3 DNA reads TGTGCCAGCAGCTTGGCGGGGCTTTACGAGCAGTACTTC. The encoded protein is CASSLAGLYEQYF.

This clonotype was counted between two and nine times. CDR3 amino acids: CASIEAPWGAYNEQFF. The DNA of the CDR3 is TGTGCCAGCATCGAAGCTCCGTGGGGGGCATACAATGAGCAGTTCTTC. The rearrangement joins TRBV7-2 to TRBJ2-1, with D tentatively TRBD1 or TRBD2 (6 bases each). The V end was cut by 7 bases, the J end by 4 bases, with 20 bases between. The CDR3 is 16 amino acids. The V gene's germline CDR1 is SGHTA and CDR2 FQGNSA.

A note on this clonotype: The junction departs from the called germline gene at one end, perhaps through a read error. CDR3 sequence (DNA): TGTGCCGGCAGTAAAGGGCCTTGCTACGAGCAGTACTTC. It encodes CAGSKGPCYEQYF. The V and J genes are TRBV6-6 and TRBJ2-7, with no clear D. The CDR3 spans 13 residues. The germline V gene has CDR1 MNHNY and CDR2 SVGAGI (reference sequence).

This clonotype was observed once. This sequence joins TRBV20-1 and TRBJ1-2; D perhaps matches TRBD1 (6 bases). The CDR3 length is 14 residues. CDR1 and CDR2 (germline): DFQATT, SNEGSKA (reference sequence). The germline V and J ends were trimmed by 3 bases and 7 bases, with 18 bases remaining between them. CDR3 in amino acids: CSASQWGQVPGYTF. The CDR3 coding sequence is TGCAGTGCTAGCCAATGGGGGCAGGTCCCTGGCTACACCTTC.

This clonotype was seen only a few times. The chain uses TRBV29-1 and TRBJ1-1; 9 positions match TRBD1. Trimming took 7 bases from V and 1 from J; bases not matched to a gene: 4. CDR3 length: 13 residues. Germline V gene data show CDR1 as SQVTM and CDR2 as ANQGSEA. The CDR3 region is CSAETGGNTEAFF. For the CDR3, the DNA is TGCAGCGCCGAGACAGGGGGGAACACTGAAGCTTTCTTT.

This chain links TRBV7-2 with TRBJ1-4, with D hard to call. The CDR3 is made up of 14 amino acids. In germline, CDR1 is SGHTA, CDR2 FQGNSA. V was pared by 5 bases and J by 8 bases, with 15 bases between. This CDR3 is CASSIPGYGEKLFF. The CDR3 bases are TGTGCCAGCAGCATCCCGGGGTATGGCGAAAAACTGTTTTTT.

The chain employs TRBV6-5 and TRBJ1-2; D possibly corresponds to TRBD1 (5 bases). Germline CDR1 reads MNHEY; CDR2 reads SVGAGI. With 5 bases removed from V and 7 bases from J, the gap between germline ends came to 23 bases. The CDR3 contains 16 residues. This CDR3 is CASSPLPYGALRGYTF. In DNA form, the CDR3 reads TGTGCCAGCAGTCCCTTACCATACGGGGCTTTACGTGGCTACACCTTC.

The chain joins TRBV29-1 to TRBJ2-1; D is ambiguous. Germline values: CDR1 SQVTM, CDR2 ANQGSEA. The V and J ends lost 0 bases and 13 bases respectively, with 10 bases between them. CDR3 length: 11 residues. The CDR3 DNA follows: TGCAGCGTTGAAGAATCGCAAGGACAGTTCTTC. Translation gives CSVEESQGQFF.

The table lists this clonotype with a few counts. The CDR3 sequence is CAISEAQKETQYF. The CDR3 DNA sequence: TGTGCCATCAGTGAAGCACAGAAAGAGACCCAGTACTTC. This chain uses TRBV10-3 with TRBJ2-5; D not certain. The V gene's germline CDR1 is ENHRY and CDR2 SYGVKD. The CDR3 is made up of 13 amino acids. V was shortened by 3 bases and J by 3 bases, with 8 bases between the two germline ends.

The chain carries TRBV6-2 or TRBV6-3 and TRBJ1-4; TRBD1 matches 11 bases. The CDR3 runs 13 residues. Germline lookup yields CDR1 MNHEY and CDR2 SVGEGT. V gave up 8 bases and J gave up 11 bases; unmatched junction bases: 7. The CDR3 is CASLGQGASKLFF. The DNA for the CDR3 is TGTGCCAGCCTCGGACAGGGGGCATCGAAACTGTTTTTT.